A selection of T cell receptor beta chains follows, all from one sample in a study of blood T cell repertoires in COVID-19. Using immunoSEQ multiplex PCR, the repertoire was profiled, and TCRdb retains in-frame clones only, with some absent. The sample holds 20,000 to 30,000 clones; around 92% are singletons and the top ten take approximately 2%. The sample consisted of peripheral blood. Receptors were obtained from a human donor in a cohort sampled during active COVID-19. Each CDR3 is given with its conserved first and last residue. The D gene is left open where the match is weak. Size values are once, few and many counts, or a class for expanded clones, and some rows have none.

v_gene: TRBV11-2
abundance: NA
j_gene: TRBJ1-6
d_gene: NA
CDR3nt: TGTGCCAGCAGCTTAAGAGTTCAGGCCAATTCACCCCTCCACTTT
CDR3aa: CASSLRVQANSPLHF

v_gene: TRBV3-1/TRBV3-2
abundance: NA
j_gene: TRBJ1-1
d_gene: TRBD1
CDR3nt: TGTGCCAGCAGCCCGGGACAGGGGGGGCCTGAAGCTTTCTTT
CDR3aa: CASSPGQGGPEAFF

v_gene: TRBV2
abundance: NA
j_gene: TRBJ1-2
d_gene: TRBD1
CDR3nt: TGTGCCAGCAGTGAATGGGGCAGGGGGAACTATGGCTACACCTTC
CDR3aa: CASSEWGRGNYGYTF

v_gene: TRBV2
abundance: NA
j_gene: TRBJ2-3
d_gene: TRBD2
CDR3nt: TGTGCCAGCAGCCCCCTCCAAGCGGGAGCGGGTACAGATACGCAGTATTTT
CDR3aa: CASSPLQAGAGTDTQYF

v_gene: TRBV9
abundance: NA
j_gene: TRBJ1-2
d_gene: NA
CDR3nt: TGTGCCAGCAGCTCCGGGACACCGGCTAACTATGGCTACACCTTC
CDR3aa: CASSSGTPANYGYTF

v_gene: TRBV30
abundance: NA
j_gene: TRBJ1-2
d_gene: NA
CDR3nt: TGTGCCTGGAGTCCGGACAGCGCTAGAAGGGTCACCTTC
CDR3aa: CAWSPDSARRVTF

v_gene: TRBV5-5
abundance: NA
j_gene: TRBJ2-3
d_gene: NA
CDR3nt: TGTGCCAGCAGCTTGCAGGTCCTGCTCACAGATACGCAGTATTTT
CDR3aa: CASSLQVLLTDTQYF

v_gene: TRBV6-1
abundance: NA
j_gene: TRBJ2-7
d_gene: NA
CDR3nt: TGTGCCAGCAGTGAAGATCGGTACAGTTCCTACGAGCAGTACTTC
CDR3aa: CASSEDRYSSYEQYF

v_gene: TRBV6-1
abundance: NA
j_gene: TRBJ2-7
d_gene: NA
CDR3nt: TGTGCCAGCAGTGAGATAGACAGAGCCTACGAGCAGTACTTC
CDR3aa: CASSEIDRAYEQYF

v_gene: TRBV3-1/TRBV3-2
abundance: NA
j_gene: TRBJ2-2
d_gene: TRBD2
CDR3nt: TGTGCCAGCAGCCCTGCAGCGGGAGGGTCCCCCGGGGAGCTGTTTTTT
CDR3aa: CASSPAAGGSPGELFF

v_gene: TRBV11-2
abundance: once
j_gene: TRBJ1-1
d_gene: NA
CDR3nt: TGTGCCAGCAGCCAAAGGGCAGGGCGAACTTTCTTT
CDR3aa: CASSQRAGRTFF

v_gene: TRBV9
abundance: NA
j_gene: TRBJ2-1
d_gene: TRBD1
CDR3nt: TGTGCCAGCAGCGTAGAAAGGACAGGGGGCTACAATGAGCAGTTCTTC
CDR3aa: CASSVERTGGYNEQFF

v_gene: TRBV18
abundance: NA
j_gene: TRBJ1-1
d_gene: NA
CDR3nt: TGTGCCAGCTCACCACCCGGGTTGAACACTGAAGCTTTCTTT
CDR3aa: CASSPPGLNTEAFF

v_gene: TRBV5-8
abundance: NA
j_gene: TRBJ1-1
d_gene: NA
CDR3nt: TGTGCCAGCAGCCAACCGGGACTCGGGAACACTGAAGCTTTCTTT
CDR3aa: CASSQPGLGNTEAFF

v_gene: TRBV5-1
abundance: NA
j_gene: TRBJ2-5
d_gene: TRBD1
CDR3nt: TGCGCCAGCAGCTTGATGGGACAGAATCAAGAGACCCAGTACTTC
CDR3aa: CASSLMGQNQETQYF

v_gene: TRBV29-1
abundance: NA
j_gene: TRBJ2-1
d_gene: NA
CDR3nt: TGCAGCGTTTTGGGGCAGCCTCAATACAATGAGCAGTTCTTC
CDR3aa: CSVLGQPQYNEQFF

v_gene: TRBV18
abundance: NA
j_gene: TRBJ1-4
d_gene: TRBD1
CDR3nt: TGTGCCAGCTCGCCTAATAATGGACAGGGCAGGGGAACTAATGAAAAACTGTTTTTT
CDR3aa: CASSPNNGQGRGTNEKLFF

v_gene: TRBV10-3
abundance: NA
j_gene: TRBJ2-7
d_gene: TRBD1
CDR3nt: TGTGCCATCAGTCTGGGACAGGACACCCTCACCTACGAGCAGTACTTC
CDR3aa: CAISLGQDTLTYEQYF

v_gene: TRBV27
abundance: NA
j_gene: TRBJ2-7
d_gene: NA
CDR3nt: TGTGCCAGCACCTTGAAAGGACAGTTACTTCACTCCTACGAGCAGTACTTC
CDR3aa: CASTLKGQLLHSYEQYF

v_gene: TRBV19
abundance: NA
j_gene: TRBJ2-7
d_gene: TRBD2
CDR3nt: TGTGCCACCGCTGCGGGGGGCTTCTACGAGCAGTACTTC
CDR3aa: CATAAGGFYEQYF

v_gene: TRBV4-3
abundance: NA
j_gene: TRBJ1-1
d_gene: NA
CDR3nt: TGCGCCAGCAGCCAAGATATTGGGCCAGAAGCTTTCTTT
CDR3aa: CASSQDIGPEAFF

v_gene: TRBV5-5
abundance: NA
j_gene: TRBJ2-2
d_gene: NA
CDR3nt: TGTGCCAGCAGCTTGCAGGGAAACACCGGGGAGCTGTTTTTT
CDR3aa: CASSLQGNTGELFF

v_gene: TRBV3-1/TRBV3-2
abundance: NA
j_gene: TRBJ2-5
d_gene: TRBD1
CDR3nt: TGTGCCAGCAGCCACCTGACAGGGCGAGAGACCCAGTACTTC
CDR3aa: CASSHLTGRETQYF

v_gene: TRBV19
abundance: NA
j_gene: TRBJ2-7
d_gene: TRBD1
CDR3nt: TGTGCCAGTAGTCCACGGACAGGGGCCTCCTACGAGCAGTACTTC
CDR3aa: CASSPRTGASYEQYF

v_gene: TRBV10-1
abundance: NA
j_gene: TRBJ2-5
d_gene: NA
CDR3nt: TGCGCCAGCAGTTCAGAAAACCAAGAGACCCAGTACTTC
CDR3aa: CASSSENQETQYF

v_gene: TRBV3-1/TRBV3-2
abundance: NA
j_gene: TRBJ2-5
d_gene: TRBD2
CDR3nt: TGTGCCAGCAGCCCCCGGGGTAGCGGGGGGCCAGGGACCCAGTACTTC
CDR3aa: CASSPRGSGGPGTQYF